Each of the 14 T cell receptor beta chains below was sequenced from the same sample in a study of blood T cell repertoires in COVID-19. The repertoire was sequenced with immunoSEQ multiplex PCR; TCRdb's copy has only in-frame clones and lacks some. The table records around 38,000 clones, approximately 86% of them present only once. Specimen: peripheral blood. Source of these receptors: a man in his 70s with acute or convalescent COVID-19.

The chain links TRBV6-5 to TRBJ1-2, with a possible D match to TRBD1 (6 bases). This CDR3 is built from 13 residues. Between the trimmed V and J ends, which lost 5 bases and 2 bases, there was a span of 9 bases. Germline V gives CDR1 MNHEY, CDR2 SVGAGI. CDR3 DNA sequence: TGTGCCAGCAGTCTGGACAGCAACTATGGCTACACCTTC. Translated: CASSLDSNYGYTF.

The rearrangement links TRBV28 to TRBJ1-3; D gene unclear. Germline assignment: CDR1 MDHEN and CDR2 SYDVKM. Trimming took off 7 bases at V and 7 bases at J, with 8 bases between the two ends. This CDR3 is 11 amino acids long. CDR3: CASTLRNTIYF. The CDR3, as DNA: TGTGCCAGCACCCTCCGGAACACCATATATTTT. The full variable domain, rest sourced from reference TRBV28 and TRBJ1-3, is DVKVTQSSRYLVKRTGEKVFLECVQDMDHENMFWYRQDPGLGLRLIYFSYDVKMKEKGDIPEGYSVSREKKERFSLILESASTNQTSMYLCASTLRNTIYFGEGSWLTVV.

CDR3 sequence: CASSYGGPTDTQYF. DNA for the CDR3: TGTGCCAGCAGTTACGGGGGGCCGACAGATACGCAGTATTTT. The genes are TRBV27 and TRBJ2-3, with D tentatively TRBD2 (7 bases). This CDR3 comprises 14 residues. Germline CDR1 reads MNHEY; CDR2 reads SMNVEV (reference sequence). Trimming removed 4 bases at V and 3 bases at J, with 11 bases between.

This clone was seen a few times. The rearrangement joins TRBV27 to TRBJ2-7; 7 nucleotides line up with TRBD2. The CDR3 sequence is 15 residues long. Germline V CDR1 and CDR2: MNHEY, SMNVEV (reference sequence). With 2 bases clipped from V and 2 bases from J, the junction kept 6 bases outside the gene matches. CDR3 DNA sequence: TGTGCCAGCAGTTTAGGGGCGGGGGTTACCTACGAGCAGTACTTC. Its translation is CASSLGAGVTYEQYF.

The count of this clone is one. CDR3 DNA: TGTGCCAGCAGTTTCCCAGGGGTCGAGCCCCAGCATTTT. Its translation: CASSFPGVEPQHF. The chain carries TRBV28 and TRBJ1-5, with a tentative D call TRBD1 (6 bases). This CDR3 is built from 13 residues. V was cut by 3 bases and J by 8 bases, with 11 bases left in between. Germline loops: CDR1 MDHEN, CDR2 SYDVKM.

J is TRBJ1-2 and V is TRBV19; no clear D. Trimming removed 4 bases from V and 4 bases from J, with 7 bases in between. This CDR3 contains 12 residues. Germline V gives CDR1 LNHDA, CDR2 SQIVND (reference sequence). In DNA form, the CDR3 reads TGTGCCAGTAGTAAAGGACTCTATGGCTACACCTTC. As protein: CASSKGLYGYTF.

The CDR3 bases are TGCGCCAGCAAAGAGACAGTGGGGAACTATGGCTACACCTTC. Protein product: CASKETVGNYGYTF. The rearrangement links TRBV5-1 to TRBJ1-2; tentative D call: TRBD1 (5 bases). Per germline, CDR1 SGHRS and CDR2 YFSETQ. The CDR3 length is 14 residues. Trimming shortened V by 6 bases and J by 2 bases, and 14 bases separated the two germline ends.

This clone was picked up one time. The J gene is TRBJ1-5, the V gene TRBV27; D unclear. The CDR3 runs 13 residues. The V and J ends lost 5 bases and 6 bases respectively, with 11 bases between them. Germline CDR1 is MNHEY and CDR2 is SMNVEV (reference sequence). CDR3 in amino acids: CASSPYGGQPQHF. DNA for the CDR3: TGTGCCAGCAGTCCCTACGGTGGTCAGCCCCAGCATTTT.

The rearrangement links TRBV5-4 to TRBJ1-3; no definite D call. Germline V gene data show CDR1 as SGHNT and CDR2 as YYREEE (reference sequence). V was shortened by 5 bases and J by 0 bases, with 12 bases between the two germline ends. The CDR3 totals 15 residues. CDR3 amino acids: CASRLDGSSGNTIYF. CDR3 nucleotide sequence: TGTGCCAGCAGACTAGACGGATCCTCTGGAAACACCATATATTTT. The full variable domain, in which reference TRBV5-4 and TRBJ1-3 provide the parts outside the CDR3, is ETGVTQSPTHLIKTRGQQVTLRCSSQSGHNTVSWYQQALGQGPQFIFQYYREEENGRGNFPPRFSGLQFPNYSSELNVNALELDDSALYLCASRLDGSSGNTIYFGEGSWLTVV.

This clone is a singleton in its sample. This chain links TRBV7-8 with TRBJ2-3; 11 nucleotides line up with TRBD2. V lost 1 base, J lost 3 bases, and 3 bases stayed unmatched. There are 16 residues in the CDR3. Germline-derived CDR1 and CDR2 are SGHVS and FQNEAQ. This CDR3 is CASSLVSGGATDTQYF. For the CDR3, the DNA is TGTGCCAGCAGCTTAGTTAGCGGGGGGGCGACAGATACGCAGTATTTT. The whole variable domain, filled in from reference TRBV7-8 and TRBJ2-3, reads GAGVSQSPRYKVAKRGQDVALRCDPISGHVSLFWYQQALGQGPEFLTYFQNEAQLDKSGLPSDRFFAERPEGSVSTLKIQRTQQEDSAVYLCASSLVSGGATDTQYFGPGTRLTVL.

The rearrangement joins TRBV28 to TRBJ2-1; 11 bases line up with TRBD2. Germline values: CDR1 MDHEN, CDR2 SYDVKM. The CDR3 is made up of 15 amino acids. V was pared by 6 bases and J by 6 bases, with 7 bases of the junction left unmatched. In DNA, the CDR3 is TGTGCCAGCAGCCTTGGTAGCGGGAGGGCCAATGAGCAGTTCTTC. This sequence encodes CASSLGSGRANEQFF.

This clone has more than one count but fewer than ten. The chain recombines TRBV7-9 with TRBJ1-5; the D gene is possibly TRBD1 (6 bases). The CDR3 loop spans 17 amino acids. Germline assignment: CDR1 SEHNR and CDR2 FQNEAQ (reference sequence). V gave up 3 bases and J gave up 1 base, with 16 bases separating them. The CDR3 protein is CASSFEGGQGSNQPQHF. Here the CDR3 DNA reads TGTGCCAGCAGCTTCGAAGGGGGTCAGGGAAGCAATCAGCCCCAGCATTTT.

This rearrangement joins TRBV5-1 to TRBJ2-1, with D maybe TRBD2 (6 bases). Germline lookup yields CDR1 SGHRS and CDR2 YFSETQ. The CDR3 has 12 residues. The V and J ends lost 4 bases and 4 bases respectively, with 6 bases between them. For the CDR3, the DNA is TGCGCCAGCAGCCGGGGGTACAATGAGCAGTTCTTC. Translation gives CASSRGYNEQFF.

V is TRBV7-9 and J is TRBJ2-3; unclear D gene. Per the germline V gene, CDR1 is SEHNR and CDR2 is FQNEAQ (reference sequence). Trimming pared 1 base from V and 1 base from J, leaving 12 bases between. This CDR3 is built from 16 residues. CDR3 loop: CASSLDPRPGTDTQYF. The CDR3 region has the DNA TGTGCCAGCAGCTTAGATCCGCGGCCGGGCACAGATACGCAGTATTTT. The entire variable domain, with the rest obtained from reference TRBV7-9 and TRBJ2-3, is as follows: DTGVSQNPRHKITKRGQNVTFRCDPISEHNRLYWYRQTLGQGPEFLTYFQNEAQLEKSRLLSDRFSAERPKGSFSTLEIQRTEQGDSAMYLCASSLDPRPGTDTQYFGPGTRLTVL.